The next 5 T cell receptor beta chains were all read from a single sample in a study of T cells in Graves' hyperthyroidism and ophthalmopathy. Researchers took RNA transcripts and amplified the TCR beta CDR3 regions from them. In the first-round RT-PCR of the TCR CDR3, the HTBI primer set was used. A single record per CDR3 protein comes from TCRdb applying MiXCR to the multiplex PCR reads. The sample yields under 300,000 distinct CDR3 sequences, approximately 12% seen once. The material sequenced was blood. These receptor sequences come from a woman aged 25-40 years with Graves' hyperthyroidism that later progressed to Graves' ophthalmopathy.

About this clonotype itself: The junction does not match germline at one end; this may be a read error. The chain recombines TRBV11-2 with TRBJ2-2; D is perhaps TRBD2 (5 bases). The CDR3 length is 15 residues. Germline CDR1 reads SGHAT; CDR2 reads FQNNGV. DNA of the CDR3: TGTGCCGGCAGCTTTTCGGACTCTTACACCGGGGAGCTGTTTTTT. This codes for CAGSFSDSYTGELFF.

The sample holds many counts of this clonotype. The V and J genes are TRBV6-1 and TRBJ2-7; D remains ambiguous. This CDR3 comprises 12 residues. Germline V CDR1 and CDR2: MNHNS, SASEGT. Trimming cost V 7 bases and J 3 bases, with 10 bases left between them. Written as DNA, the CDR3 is TGTGCCAGCACTATGACGAGCTACGAGCAGTACTTC. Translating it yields CASTMTSYEQYF.

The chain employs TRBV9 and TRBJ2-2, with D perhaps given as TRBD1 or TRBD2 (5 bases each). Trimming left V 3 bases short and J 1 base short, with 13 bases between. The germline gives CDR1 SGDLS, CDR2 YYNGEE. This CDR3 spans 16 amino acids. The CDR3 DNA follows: TGTGCCAGCAGCGATATCGGGACGGGGAACACCGGGGAGCTGTTTTTT. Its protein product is CASSDIGTGNTGELFF. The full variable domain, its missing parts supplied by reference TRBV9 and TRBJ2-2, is DSGVTQTPKHLITATGQRVTLRCSPRSGDLSVYWYQQSLDQGLQFLIQYYNGEERAKGNILERFSAQQFPDLHSELNLSSLELGDSALYFCASSDIGTGNTGELFFGEGSRLTVL.

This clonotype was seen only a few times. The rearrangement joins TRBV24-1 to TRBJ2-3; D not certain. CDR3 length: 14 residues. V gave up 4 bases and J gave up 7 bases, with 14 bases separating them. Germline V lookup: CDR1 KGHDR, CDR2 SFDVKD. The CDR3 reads CATSDPGAWNTQYF. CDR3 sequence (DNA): TGTGCCACCAGTGACCCAGGCGCGTGGAATACGCAGTATTTT.

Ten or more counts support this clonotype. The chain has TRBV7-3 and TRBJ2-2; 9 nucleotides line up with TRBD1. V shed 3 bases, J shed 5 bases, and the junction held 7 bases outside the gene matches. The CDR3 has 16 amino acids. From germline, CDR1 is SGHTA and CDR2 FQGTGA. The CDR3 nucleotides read TGTGCCAGCAGCTTGGCCGGGACAGGGTCAACCGGGGAGCTGTTTTTT. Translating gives CASSLAGTGSTGELFF. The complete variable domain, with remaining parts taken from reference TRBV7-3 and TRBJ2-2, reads GAGVSQTPSNKVTEKGKYVELRCDPISGHTALYWYRQSLGQGPEFLIYFQGTGAADDSGLPNDRFFAVRPEGSVSTLKIQRTERGDSAVYLCASSLAGTGSTGELFFGEGSRLTVL.